These T cell receptor beta chains were read from a single sample in a study of early T cells in non-severe SARS-CoV-2 infection. One entry per CDR3 protein, called by TCRdb with MiXCR from the 5' RACE reads. There are 64,000 or so distinct CDR3 sequences in the sample; around 13% occur only once, and around 4% lies in the top ten. What was sequenced was whole blood. The receptor set was obtained from an adult who was a healthcare worker with PCR-confirmed SARS-CoV-2 infection or an uninfected control (not recorded which). Both conserved end residues are part of each CDR3. D genes are given only for firm matches. Expanded clones are given a class, and other clones once, few, many or no size at all.

15,NA,TRBV6-1,TRBJ2-3,NA,TGTGCCAGCAGTGAACAGGAGGGGCCGTCAGATACGCAGTATTTT,CASSEQEGPSDTQYF
15,NA,TRBV9,TRBJ1-1,NA,TGTGCCAGCAGCGTCCTCAGATCTATGAACACTGAAGCTTTCTTT,CASSVLRSMNTEAFF
16,NA,TRBV4-2,TRBJ2-3,NA,TGTGCCAGCAGCCTGTACAAGGATGCCCTGGGGGATACGCAGTATTTT,CASSLYKDALGDTQYF
14,NA,TRBV11-2,TRBJ2-3,NA,TGTGCCAGCAGTCCCGACGCGAGGGCAGATACGCAGTATTTT,CASSPDARADTQYF
17,few,TRBV2,TRBJ1-6,TRBD1,TGTGCCAGCAGGAGAACAGGGGACGCAGAAAAAAATTCACCCCTCCACTTT,CASRRTGDAEKNSPLHF
14,few,TRBV7-9,TRBJ2-3,NA,TGTGCCAGCAGCTTGGGCTACAGCACAGATACGCAGTATTTT,CASSLGYSTDTQYF
17,few,TRBV5-1,TRBJ1-4,TRBD1,TGCGCCAGCAGCCCGACAGGGAGCCCTTCGCTTAATGAAAAACTGTTTTTT,CASSPTGSPSLNEKLFF
14,NA,TRBV7-9,TRBJ2-3,TRBD2,TGTGCCCTCCCGAAAGCGGGGAGCACAGATACGCAGTATTTT,CALPKAGSTDTQYF
14,many,TRBV12-3/TRBV12-4,TRBJ2-7,TRBD2,TGTGCCAGCAGTTTTTCTAGCGGGGCCTACGAGCAGTACTTC,CASSFSSGAYEQYF
15,many,TRBV27,TRBJ2-3,NA,TGTGCCAGCCAGCACGCGGGACGGATTACAGATACGCAGTATTTT,CASQHAGRITDTQYF
13,few,TRBV6-5,TRBJ2-1,TRBD1,TGTGCCAGCATCAGGGGGAATGGAAATGAGCAGTTCTTC,CASIRGNGNEQFF
15,NA,TRBV7-6,TRBJ1-6,NA,TGTGCCAGCAGCCCCGGACCGACTCGGATTTCACCCCTCCACTTT,CASSPGPTRISPLHF
21,few,TRBV18,TRBJ2-1,TRBD1,TGTGCCAGCTCACGCCGACCCGGCCCCAATTCCGGGACAGGGCTCTACAATGAGCAGTTCTTC,CASSRRPGPNSGTGLYNEQFF
16,NA,TRBV5-6,TRBJ2-7,NA,TGTGCCAGCAGCACCGACCGTACCGCCCTCCTCAGCGAGCTGTACTTC,CASSTDRTALLSELYF
15,many,TRBV19,TRBJ1-6,TRBD1,TGTGCCAGTAGTATTCTCGCAGGGGGGAATTCACCCCTCCACTTT,CASSILAGGNSPLHF
12,NA,TRBV18,TRBJ2-1,NA,TGTGCCAGCTCACTTACAGAAAGTGAGCAGTTCTTC,CASSLTESEQFF
14,few,TRBV7-2,TRBJ1-5,TRBD1,TGTGCCAGCAGCGCGGGACAGGGGAATCAGCCCCAGCATTTT,CASSAGQGNQPQHF
15,NA,TRBV4-1,TRBJ1-2,NA,TGCGCCAGCAGCCAAGCCCGACAGCTTTACTATGGCTACACCTTC,CASSQARQLYYGYTF
14,many,TRBV12-3/TRBV12-4,TRBJ1-5,NA,TGTGCCAGCACCGGTGGGCAGGGGAATCAGCCCCAGCATTTT,CASTGGQGNQPQHF
15,NA,TRBV27,TRBJ2-3,TRBD2,TGTGCCAGCTCCCGGGGGGGCGGACTCACAGATACGCAGTATTTT,CASSRGGGLTDTQYF
15,many,TRBV6-2/TRBV6-3,TRBJ2-6,NA,TGTGCCAGCAGTTACTCCGGGACTGGGGCCAACGTCCTGACTTTC,CASSYSGTGANVLTF
16,many,TRBV7-8,TRBJ2-6,NA,TGTGCCAGCAGCCGGACCCAATGGGCTGGGGCCAACGTCCTGACTTTC,CASSRTQWAGANVLTF
14,many,TRBV29-1,TRBJ2-2,TRBD2,TGCAGCGTTGGGGCTAGCGGGGGCACCGGGGAGCTGTTTTTT,CSVGASGGTGELFF
13,many,TRBV19,TRBJ1-2,NA,TGTGCCAGTACCGTGACAGTCTTCTATGGCTACACCTTC,CASTVTVFYGYTF
16,many,TRBV20-1,TRBJ1-4,TRBD1,TGCAGTGCTAGAGATCTCTCGGGGACAGGGGGTGAAAAACTGTTTTTT,CSARDLSGTGGEKLFF
14,many,TRBV5-6,TRBJ1-1,TRBD1,TGTGCCAGCAGCCCGGACAGGGCTGAAACTGAAGCTTTCTTT,CASSPDRAETEAFF
15,many,TRBV12-3/TRBV12-4,TRBJ1-5,TRBD1,TGTGCCAGCAGTTCCCCAGACAGGGGTGATCAGCCCCAGCATTTT,CASSSPDRGDQPQHF
14,NA,TRBV7-8,TRBJ2-3,NA,TGTGCCAGCAGCTTGCAAGGAGGTGCAGATACGCAGTATTTT,CASSLQGGADTQYF
12,NA,TRBV6-5,TRBJ1-1,TRBD1,TGTGCCAGCGGACAGGGAGAAACTGAAGCTTTCTTT,CASGQGETEAFF
16,NA,TRBV6-5,TRBJ1-4,NA,TGTGCCAGCAGTTACGAAGGGCCCCGAACTAATGAAAAACTGTTTTTT,CASSYEGPRTNEKLFF
15,few,TRBV6-5,TRBJ2-5,NA,TGTGCCAGCAGTTACCTAGGAGGCGCAGAAGAGACCCAGTACTTC,CASSYLGGAEETQYF
13,few,TRBV2,TRBJ1-4,NA,TGTGCCAGCAGTGAAGGACTAAGGGAAAAACTGTTTTTT,CASSEGLREKLFF
14,few,TRBV12-3/TRBV12-4,TRBJ2-7,NA,TGTGCCAGCAGTTGGACAGTAAGCGCAGACGAGCAGTACTTC,CASSWTVSADEQYF
14,few,TRBV6-2/TRBV6-3,TRBJ1-5,NA,TGTGCCAGCAACACTCGGGGAGGATATCAGCCCCAGCATTTT,CASNTRGGYQPQHF
15,few,TRBV11-2,TRBJ1-6,TRBD1,TGTGCCAGCAGCCAGAACAGGGGGCGGAATTCACCCCTCCACTTT,CASSQNRGRNSPLHF
15,NA,TRBV5-1,TRBJ1-3,TRBD1,TGCGCCAGCAGCACCAGGACAGGGAATGGAAACACCATATATTTT,CASSTRTGNGNTIYF
14,few,TRBV2,TRBJ1-1,NA,TGTGCCAGCAGTGAAAAGGACGGGAACACTGAAGCTTTCTTT,CASSEKDGNTEAFF
16,few,TRBV5-1,TRBJ2-3,TRBD2,TGCGCCAGCAGCTTGGTGTCGGGGGTAGCGGGAGATACGCAGTATTTT,CASSLVSGVAGDTQYF
15,few,TRBV2,TRBJ2-7,TRBD2,TGTGCCAGCAGCGCCAAGAGCGGGGGCCCCTACGAGCAGTACTTC,CASSAKSGGPYEQYF
14,few,TRBV27,TRBJ1-2,NA,TGTGCCAGCGGGGAAGACAGAGCTAACTATGGCTACACCTTC,CASGEDRANYGYTF
19,many,TRBV7-8,TRBJ1-6,NA,TGTGCCAGCAGCTTGCTTAGGGTTACAGGGTTTGGCACAAGGTCACCCCTCCACTTT,CASSLLRVTGFGTRSPLHF
16,NA,TRBV4-3,TRBJ2-1,TRBD2,TGCGCCAGCAGCCAACAGGCTAGCGGGGCGCTAAGTGAGCAGTTCTTC,CASSQQASGALSEQFF
17,NA,TRBV11-2,TRBJ2-3,TRBD1,TGTGCCAGCAGCCTAAGACAGGGTAAAACATCAACAGATACGCAGTATTTT,CASSLRQGKTSTDTQYF
15,many,TRBV6-5,TRBJ1-6,NA,TGTGCCAGCAGTCCCAGTACAGGGTCTTTTTCACCCCTCCACTTT,CASSPSTGSFSPLHF
16,NA,TRBV5-1,TRBJ2-1,NA,TGCGCCAGCAGCCCTGGACATTACTCGGGGGACAATGAGCAGTTCTTC,CASSPGHYSGDNEQFF
14,many,TRBV28,TRBJ2-1,NA,TGTGCCAGCAGTTTACGACTACTCCGTGATGAGCAGTTCTTC,CASSLRLLRDEQFF
14,few,TRBV18,TRBJ2-3,NA,TGTGCCAGCTCATCGCCGGGGAGCACAGATACGCAGTATTTT,CASSSPGSTDTQYF
14,few,TRBV2,TRBJ2-2,NA,TGTGCCAGCGTGAGGGCGGGCACGGCCGGGGAGCTGTTTTTT,CASVRAGTAGELFF
15,NA,TRBV3-1,TRBJ1-3,NA,TGTGCCAGCAGCCCAAGAGGGAACTCTGGAAACACCATATATTTT,CASSPRGNSGNTIYF
14,few,TRBV29-1,TRBJ2-7,TRBD1,TGCAGCGCTGGATCGGACAGGGGTTCCTACGAGCAGTACTTC,CSAGSDRGSYEQYF
19,NA,TRBV9,TRBJ2-3,TRBD2,TGTGCCAGCAGCGACCCACCAGGGACTAGCGGGGGGGCCTCAGATACGCAGTATTTT,CASSDPPGTSGGASDTQYF
13,NA,TRBV5-5,TRBJ1-6,NA,TGTGCCAGCAGACGGACCTATAATTCACCCCTCCACTTT,CASRRTYNSPLHF
13,NA,TRBV27,TRBJ2-5,NA,TGTGCCAGCAGGATACAGGGAGGAGAGACCCAGTACTTC,CASRIQGGETQYF
15,many,TRBV20-1,TRBJ1-5,NA,TGCAGTGCTAGAGATATTATAACAGATAATCAGCCCCAGCATTTT,CSARDIITDNQPQHF
16,few,TRBV4-3,TRBJ1-6,NA,TGCGCCAGCAGCCAAGCGCCGGGCCTGGATGGCTCACCCCTCCACTTT,CASSQAPGLDGSPLHF
15,few,TRBV18,TRBJ2-6,NA,TGTGCCAGCTCACCCGACAGACATGGGGCCAACGTCCTGACTTTC,CASSPDRHGANVLTF
15,many,TRBV20-1,TRBJ2-5,NA,TGCAGTGCTATAACGGGACACAAAATTCAAGAGACCCAGTACTTC,CSAITGHKIQETQYF
14,many,TRBV7-2,TRBJ2-2,NA,TGTGCCACCACCCCCAGGGGCTACACCGGGGAGCTGTTTTTT,CATTPRGYTGELFF